The T cell receptor beta chain described here comes from a study of T cells in Graves' hyperthyroidism and ophthalmopathy. Study summary: Peripheral blood was secured at the point of initial diagnosis, before any treatment.

Study outcomes and limitations: It was a median 6.5 months before onset that the model predicted ophthalmopathy. Stable hyperthyroidism and ophthalmopathy were separated using 13 V-J signatures.

This clonotype was detected ten times or more. Its antigen is still unknown. Authors of the study amplified TCR beta CDR3 regions from RNA transcripts. The HTBI primer set drove a first-round RT-PCR of the TCR CDR3. TCRdb ran MiXCR on the multiplex PCR reads and lists one entry per CDR3 protein. The table lists 300,000 to 400,000 distinct CDR3 sequences, around a fifth of them singletons. Thyroid ultrasound, orbital computed tomography, clinical symptoms, and serum thyroxine and TRAb underpinned diagnoses. This CDR3 contains 15 residues. Trimming took 0 bases from V and 4 from J; bases not matched to a gene: 2. The germline gives CDR1 LGHDT, CDR2 YNNKEL (reference sequence).

This TCR was sampled from a woman in her fifties or sixties with Graves' hyperthyroidism. The material sequenced was blood. The chain combines TRBV3-1 with TRBJ1-1; TRBD1 matches at 10 bases. CDR3 loop: CASSQERTGGTEAFF. CDR3 DNA sequence: TGTGCCAGCAGCCAAGAACGGACAGGGGGCACTGAAGCTTTCTTT. Combining the CDR3 with reference TRBV3-1 and TRBJ1-1 gives the whole variable domain DTAVSQTPKYLVTQMGNDKSIKCEQNLGHDTMYWYKQDSKKFLKIMFSYNNKELIINETVPNRFSPKSPDKAHLNLHINSLELGDSAVYFCASSQERTGGTEAFFGQGTRLTVV.